This TCR beta chain was captured by sequencing in a study of shared clonotypes between healthy human individuals. The count of this clone is one. What it binds is not known. Study-wide points: The authors sampled blood alone, and tissue repertoires likely differ.

The CDR3 has 16 residues. Germline V gene data show CDR1 as LNHDA and CDR2 as SQIVND (reference sequence). The V end lost 1 base, the J end lost 0 bases, and 10 bases lay between the germline ends. TCRdb's table, derived via immunoSEQ multiplex PCR, lists solely in-frame clones and lacks some. The table shows hundreds of thousands of clones, with about 95% occurring only once. The sequenced material came from naive CD4+ T cells sorted from blood. As to subset: CD45RA+ positively selected. The gene calls are TRBV19 and TRBJ1-5, with a weak D call TRBD1 (5 bases). The clonotype originates from a woman in her twenties or thirties in good health. The CDR3: CASSIVGGLSNQPQHF. CDR3 DNA sequence: TGTGCCAGTAGTATAGTGGGGGGACTTAGCAATCAGCCCCAGCATTTT.